This T cell receptor beta chain was recorded in a study of blood T cell repertoires in COVID-19. Measured with immunoSEQ multiplex PCR; TCRdb has only the in-frame clones, and not every one. The table includes tens of thousands of clones, roughly 84% detected once. This CDR3 region has 19 residues. V trimming: 1 base; J trimming: 7 bases; junction bases outside the gene matches: 12. CDR1 is SEHNR, CDR2 FQNEAQ, per germline (reference sequence). The sequence was collected from a man aged 55-75 years with active COVID-19. The sequenced sample consisted of peripheral blood. This chain joins TRBV7-9 and TRBJ2-1; 14 bases line up with TRBD2. CDR3 in amino acids: CASSLDWGTSGGPWNEQFF. Here the CDR3 DNA reads TGTGCCAGCAGCTTAGATTGGGGGACTAGCGGGGGCCCCTGGAATGAGCAGTTCTTC.